Below, one T cell receptor beta chain is given with its context. Its antigen is undetermined. This sample is drawn from a study of glioma-infiltrating T cells after dendritic cell vaccination. The time point here: after dendritic cell vaccination, including at tumor progression/relapse. The CDR3 length is 16 residues. Germline V gives CDR1 MGHRA, CDR2 YSYEKL. V dropped 0 bases and J dropped 1; count of bases not matched to a gene: 3. Method: immunoSEQ multiplex PCR; TCRdb's copy keeps in-frame clones and lacks some. The data contain about 82,000 clones, around four fifths of them seen just once; the ten biggest clones take up roughly 6.8%. Broader study findings: Few patients contributed both blood and tumor specimens.

The specimen comprised blood, sampled after dendritic cell vaccination. V usage is TRBV4-1 and J usage is TRBJ2-3; 8 positions agree with TRBD1. The receptor's source is a human donor with glioblastoma. DNA for the CDR3: TGCGCCAGCAGCCAAGATCAGGGACAGGGCACAGATACGCAGTATTTT. It encodes CASSQDQGQGTDTQYF.